Listed below are T cell receptor beta chains from one sample, sequenced in a study of sequential checkpoint blockade in melanoma. Profiling relied on immunoSEQ multiplex PCR, and the TCRdb table lists in-frame clones only, not all of them. Found here are around 40,000 clones, 86% of them singletons; the top ten hold 10% to 15%. The specimen was CD8+ T cells sorted from blood (inferred from file names), collected from a patient given nivolumab and ipilimumab in sequence. The receptor source for this set is a human donor with melanoma. Each CDR3 is given with its conserved first and last residue. Each record gives: D gene, V gene, J gene, clone size, CDR3 DNA, CDR3 protein. A D gene is named only where the DNA matches it firmly. A clone size is listed for some rows: how often the clone was seen (once, few, many), or a class if it is expanded.

d_call: TRBD2
v_call: TRBV7-9
j_call: TRBJ2-5
clone_size: .
cdr3_nt: TGTGCCAGCAGCTCGATAGCGGGAGGCCCCTTCCAAGAGACCCAGTACTTC
cdr3_aa: CASSSIAGGPFQETQYF

d_call: TRBD2
v_call: TRBV7-8
j_call: TRBJ2-2
clone_size: .
cdr3_nt: TGTGCCAGCAGCCCGCGGACTAGCGGGAGTCCCACCGGGGAGCTGTTTTTT
cdr3_aa: CASSPRTSGSPTGELFF

d_call: TRBD2
v_call: TRBV27
j_call: TRBJ2-1
clone_size: .
cdr3_nt: TGTGCCAGCAGTCCCCTAGCGGGTAGCTCCTACAATGAGCAGTTCTTC
cdr3_aa: CASSPLAGSSYNEQFF

d_call: .
v_call: TRBV19
j_call: TRBJ1-2
clone_size: .
cdr3_nt: TGTGCCAGTAGTCCCGGGGGGCCCTATGGCTACACCTTC
cdr3_aa: CASSPGGPYGYTF

d_call: TRBD1
v_call: TRBV12-5
j_call: TRBJ1-2
clone_size: .
cdr3_nt: TGTGCTAGTGGTTTATCGGGGACAGGGATCTATGGCTACACCTTC
cdr3_aa: CASGLSGTGIYGYTF

d_call: TRBD1
v_call: TRBV6-1
j_call: TRBJ1-5
clone_size: .
cdr3_nt: TGTGCCAGCAGAGAAGGACAGGCGGGCCAGCCCCAGCATTTT
cdr3_aa: CASREGQAGQPQHF

d_call: .
v_call: TRBV25-1
j_call: TRBJ2-7
clone_size: .
cdr3_nt: TGTGCCAGCAGTGAGGGCCTCGAGCAGTACTTC
cdr3_aa: CASSEGLEQYF

d_call: .
v_call: TRBV27
j_call: TRBJ2-7
clone_size: .
cdr3_nt: TGTGCCAGCAGTCCCGAGGACTGGTACGAGCAGTACTTC
cdr3_aa: CASSPEDWYEQYF

d_call: TRBD1
v_call: TRBV23-1
j_call: TRBJ2-7
clone_size: .
cdr3_nt: TGCGCCAGCAGTCCATTTCGACAGGGGGCCCACGAGCAGTACTTC
cdr3_aa: CASSPFRQGAHEQYF

d_call: .
v_call: TRBV2
j_call: TRBJ1-5
clone_size: few
cdr3_nt: TGTGCCAGCAGTCCTTCGCGGGGGTGGCCCCAGCATTTT
cdr3_aa: CASSPSRGWPQHF